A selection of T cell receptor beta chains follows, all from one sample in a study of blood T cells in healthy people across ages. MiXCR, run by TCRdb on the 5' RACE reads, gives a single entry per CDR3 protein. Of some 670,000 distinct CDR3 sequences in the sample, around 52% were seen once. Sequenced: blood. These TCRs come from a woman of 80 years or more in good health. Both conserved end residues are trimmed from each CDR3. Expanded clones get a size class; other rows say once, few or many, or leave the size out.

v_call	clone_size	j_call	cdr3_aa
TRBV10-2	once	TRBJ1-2	ASQGVEYGYT
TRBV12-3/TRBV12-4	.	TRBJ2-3	ASSPSGGRKWTQY
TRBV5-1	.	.	ASSTSGTGVFYEQY
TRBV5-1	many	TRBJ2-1	ASTLGTGNNEQF
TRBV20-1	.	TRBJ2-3	RADGGGRVLY
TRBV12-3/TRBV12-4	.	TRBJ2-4	ASSINILAKNIQY
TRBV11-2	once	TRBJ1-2	ASSQATVGYT
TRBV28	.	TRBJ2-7	ASRMGQGFYEQY
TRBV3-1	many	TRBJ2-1	ASSQDPGALDEQF
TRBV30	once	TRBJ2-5	AWSNLVGETQY
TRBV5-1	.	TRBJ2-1	ASSLGKDRLSYNEQF
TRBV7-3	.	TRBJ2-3	ASGVSTDTQY
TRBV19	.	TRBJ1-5	ASSATVGGPNQPQH
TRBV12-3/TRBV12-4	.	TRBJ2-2	ASSLPGGYTGELF
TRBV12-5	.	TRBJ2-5	ASAGARQY
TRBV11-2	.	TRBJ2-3	TSSLNLAGGPQY
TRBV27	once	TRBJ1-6	ASSSGTVRNSPLH
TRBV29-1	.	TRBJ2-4	SVRATGVGNIQY
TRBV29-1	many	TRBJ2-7	SVEDPTRRHEQY
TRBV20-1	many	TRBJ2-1	SADQGSGGSYNEQF
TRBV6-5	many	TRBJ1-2	ASTRKGAYGYT
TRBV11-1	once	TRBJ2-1	ASNRERGYNEQF